The next 14 T cell receptor beta chains were all read from a single sample in a study of blood T cell repertoires in COVID-19. Using immunoSEQ multiplex PCR, the repertoire was profiled, and TCRdb retains in-frame clones only, with some absent. Altogether about 26,000 clones are present, around 92% being singletons, with the ten largest covering about 2.8%. The sequencing sample was made of peripheral blood. The receptors shown here come from a human donor in a cohort sampled during active COVID-19.

The chain employs TRBV6-2 or TRBV6-3 and TRBJ2-3; tentative D call: TRBD2 (5 bases). The CDR3 is 15 residues long. Trimming cost V 4 bases and J 0 bases, with 11 bases left between them. Germline assignment: CDR1 MNHEY and CDR2 SVGEGT. CDR3 sequence reads: CASSSPAASTDTQYF. The CDR3 region has the DNA TGTGCCAGCAGTTCACCAGCGGCGAGCACAGATACGCAGTATTTT.

The CDR3 protein is CASSQEEFGGEYF. CDR3 coding DNA: TGCGCCAGCAGCCAAGAAGAATTTGGCGGGGAGTACTTC. The chain carries TRBV4-1 and TRBJ2-7; D perhaps matches TRBD2 (6 bases). CDR1 and CDR2 from the germline V gene are MGHRA and YSYEKL. The CDR3 runs 13 residues. Trimming left V 0 bases short and J 11 bases short, with 14 bases between.

The rearrangement links TRBV5-1 to TRBJ2-2; a possible D gene is TRBD1 (6 bases). CDR1 and CDR2 from the germline V gene are SGHRS and YFSETQ. The germline V and J ends were trimmed by 6 bases and 6 bases, with 9 bases remaining between them. The CDR3 totals 12 residues. Written as DNA, the CDR3 is TGCGCCAGCACCCAGGGGCCCGGGGAGCTGTTTTTT. It is translated as CASTQGPGELFF. Variable domain in full (rest from reference TRBV5-1 and TRBJ2-2): KAGVTQTPRYLIKTRGQQVTLSCSPISGHRSVSWYQQTPGQGLQFLFEYFSETQRNKGNFPGRFSGRQFSNSRSEMNVSTLELGDSALYLCASTQGPGELFFGEGSRLTVL.

The rearrangement joins TRBV28 to TRBJ2-1, with TRBD1 identical over 8 bases. Germline CDR1 MDHEN, CDR2 SYDVKM. CDR3 size: 16 residues. Trimming took 4 bases from V and 6 from J; bases not matched to a gene: 11. The CDR3 DNA sequence: TGTGCCAGCAGTTCCAGGACAGGGTTAGGCTTCAATGAGCAGTTCTTC. Residues: CASSSRTGLGFNEQFF.

The chain carries TRBV5-1 and TRBJ2-1; 8 nucleotides line up with TRBD2. The CDR3 has 16 amino acids. CDR1 and CDR2 from the germline V gene are SGHRS and YFSETQ. J gave up 0 bases and V 0 bases, and 2 bases lay outside the gene matches. CDR3 nucleotides: TGCGCCAGCAGCTTGGGGGGACTAGTCTCCTACAATGAGCAGTTCTTC. Translated, it gives CASSLGGLVSYNEQFF.

The gene calls are TRBV12-5 and TRBJ2-7; D is perhaps TRBD2 (6 bases). The CDR3 runs 16 residues. Looked up from germline, CDR1 is LGHNT and CDR2 is FRNRAP. Trimming cost V 1 base and J 7 bases, with 20 bases left between them. For the CDR3, the DNA is TGTGCTAGTGGTTTGGATCCCGTAGGAGGGGCCGATGAGCAGTACTTC. Its translation: CASGLDPVGGADEQYF. Supplemented by reference TRBV12-5 and TRBJ2-7, the full variable domain reads DARVTQTPRHKVTEMGQEVTMRCQPILGHNTVFWYRQTMMQGLELLAYFRNRAPLDDSGMPKDRFSAEMPDATLATLKIQPSEPRDSAVYFCASGLDPVGGADEQYFGPGTRLTVT.

This clone is a singleton in its sample. This rearrangement joins TRBV7-9 to TRBJ1-6, with TRBD1 identical over 9 bases. The CDR3 is made up of 17 amino acids. CDR1 and CDR2 (germline): SEHNR, FQNEAQ (reference sequence). Trimming removed 7 bases from V and 9 bases from J; junction bases left unmatched: 16. The CDR3 DNA reads TGTGCCAGCACCTACCAGCGGGGAGGACAGGGGAGTTCACCCCTCCACTTT. It codes for CASTYQRGGQGSSPLHF.

This clone was observed a single time. J is TRBJ2-3 and V is TRBV2, with 11 bases aligning to TRBD2. Germline V CDR1 and CDR2: SNHLY, FYNNEI. Unmatched junction bases numbered 12, after V lost 8 bases and J lost 2 bases. CDR3 size: 17 residues. The CDR3 protein is CASRRGSGGAPTDTQYF. Here the CDR3 DNA reads TGTGCCAGCCGACGGGGTAGCGGGGGGGCCCCCACAGATACGCAGTATTTT.

The table lists this clone with a few counts. CDR3 sequence reads: CASSEGTGYGYTF. The CDR3 region has the DNA TGCGCCAGCAGTGAGGGGACAGGGTATGGCTACACCTTC. This chain joins TRBV10-1 and TRBJ1-2; 9 bases map to TRBD1. The V segment lost 2 bases and the J segment 5 bases; nucleotides outside the gene matches: 0. The CDR3 runs to 13 residues. Germline assignment: CDR1 WNHNN and CDR2 SYGVQD (reference sequence).

The chain carries TRBV28 and TRBJ1-1; a possible D gene is TRBD1 (6 bases). The V and J ends lost 5 bases and 0 bases respectively, with 7 bases between them. The V gene's germline CDR1 is MDHEN and CDR2 SYDVKM. CDR3 length: 13 amino acids. The CDR3 DNA reads as TGTGCCAGCAGTCAGGGGTTGAACACTGAAGCTTTCTTT. Its translation: CASSQGLNTEAFF.

The chain is built from TRBV29-1 and TRBJ1-2, with TRBD1 identical over 8 bases. V trimming: 5 bases; J trimming: 8 bases; junction bases outside the gene matches: 7. The CDR3 sequence is 12 residues long. Germline CDR1 reads SQVTM; CDR2 reads ANQGSEA. The CDR3 DNA reads as TGCAGCGTTACCTCAGGGGGCGGCGGCTACACCTTC. Its translation is CSVTSGGGGYTF.

As concerns this clone: At one of its ends the junction is not consistent with the germline gene, which may arise from a read error. This chain links TRBV18 with TRBJ1-1; 9 bases are a match to TRBD1. The germline CDR1 and CDR2 sequences are KGHSH and LQKENI. This CDR3 has 15 amino acids. Here the CDR3 reads CASSPQGARITEAFF. CDR3 in DNA: TGTGCCAGCTCCCCACAGGGGGCAAGGATCACTGAAGCTTTCTTT.

The chain joins TRBV10-3 to TRBJ1-1; 8 bases map to TRBD1. Losses at the gene ends were 6 bases for V and 5 bases for J; bases not matched to a gene: 5. The CDR3 covers 13 residues. Per the germline V gene, CDR1 is ENHRY and CDR2 is SYGVKD. The CDR3 region has the DNA TGTGCCATCAGCCAGGGGGCTCGGACTGAAGCTTTCTTT. Amino acid sequence: CAISQGARTEAFF.

The J gene is TRBJ1-2, the V gene TRBV5-5; 12 bases align to TRBD1. The CDR3 loop spans 17 amino acids. Germline V gene lookup returns CDR1 SGHKS and CDR2 YYEKEE (reference sequence). The J segment lost 4 bases and the V segment lost 0 bases, leaving 7 bases of the junction unmatched. The CDR3 sequence is CASSLVGTGGTLYGYTF. The CDR3 DNA follows: TGTGCCAGCAGCTTGGTTGGGACAGGGGGCACCCTCTATGGCTACACCTTC. The full variable domain, completed using reference TRBV5-5 and TRBJ1-2, is DAGVTQSPTHLIKTRGQQVTLRCSPISGHKSVSWYQQVLGQGPQFIFQYYEKEERGRGNFPDRFSARQFPNYSSELNVNALLLGDSALYLCASSLVGTGGTLYGYTFGSGTRLTVV.